The rows below give T cell receptor beta chains drawn from one sample of a study of blood T cell repertoires in COVID-19. Measured with immunoSEQ multiplex PCR; TCRdb has only the in-frame clones, and not every one. This table holds about 32,000 clones, roughly 93% found once. What was sequenced was peripheral blood. The receptor source for this set is a male donor with active COVID-19. The CDR3 runs from the conserved cysteine through the conserved F or W. The D gene is left open where the match is weak. For some rows the clone size is stated as once, few or many, or as a class when expanded; others skip it.

j_call,v_call,cdr3_length,clone_size,d_call,cdr3_aa,cdr3_nt
TRBJ2-2,TRBV24-1,18,NA,NA,CATSDTRTGLSNTGELFF,TGTGCCACCAGTGATACGCGAACGGGACTTTCGAACACCGGGGAGCTGTTTTTT
TRBJ1-3,TRBV18,15,NA,NA,CASSPLTDPGNTIYF,TGTGCCAGCTCACCCCTGACAGACCCTGGAAACACCATATATTTT
TRBJ2-5,TRBV27,13,NA,TRBD2,CASKRGAQETQYF,TGTGCCAGCAAGCGGGGGGCCCAAGAGACCCAGTACTTC
TRBJ1-1,TRBV3-1/TRBV3-2,16,NA,NA,CASSQAGVMVGTEAFF,TGTGCCAGCAGCCAAGCAGGGGTCATGGTCGGCACTGAAGCTTTCTTT
TRBJ1-5,TRBV7-9,14,few,NA,CASSLRGSNQPQHF,TGTGCCAGCAGCTTAAGGGGTAGCAATCAGCCCCAGCATTTT
TRBJ2-7,TRBV18,16,NA,NA,CASSTSGTPTIYEQYF,TGTGCCAGCTCTACATCCGGGACACCGACTATCTACGAGCAGTACTTC
TRBJ1-6,TRBV5-1,15,NA,NA,CASSQQGGYNSPLHF,TGCGCCAGCAGCCAACAGGGTGGGTATAATTCACCCCTCCACTTT
TRBJ1-2,TRBV2,13,NA,NA,CASNRAVDYGYTF,TGTGCCAGCAACAGGGCTGTGGACTATGGCTACACCTTC
TRBJ2-3,TRBV6-4,16,NA,TRBD2,CASSPRAAGGTDTQYF,TGTGCCAGCAGCCCCCGGGCGGCGGGGGGCACAGATACGCAGTATTTT
TRBJ1-6,TRBV7-2,15,NA,NA,CASSLAEQGKAPLHF,TGTGCCAGCAGCTTAGCGGAACAGGGAAAGGCACCCCTCCACTTT
TRBJ1-2,TRBV18,13,once,TRBD1,CASSPGTVKGYTF,TGTGCCAGCTCACCCGGGACAGTAAAGGGCTACACCTTC
TRBJ1-2,TRBV6-2/TRBV6-3,13,few,NA,CASSYSGAKGYTF,TGTGCCAGCAGTTACTCGGGGGCGAAGGGCTACACCTTC
TRBJ1-1,TRBV6-2/TRBV6-3,15,NA,NA,CASSTPTVLNTEAFF,TGTGCCAGCAGTACCCCGACAGTTCTGAACACTGAAGCTTTCTTT
TRBJ2-1,TRBV3-1/TRBV3-2,17,NA,TRBD2,CASSLRGGLISYNEQFF,TGTGCCAGCAGCCTCCGCGGGGGGCTTATTTCCTACAATGAGCAGTTCTTC
TRBJ1-5,TRBV18,18,NA,NA,CASSLLAPSQGSSQPQHF,TGTGCCAGCTCACTTCTGGCCCCATCACAGGGATCAAGTCAGCCCCAGCATTTT
TRBJ2-1,TRBV5-5,19,NA,TRBD1,CASSLGLTAGGRSYNEQFF,TGTGCCAGCAGCTTGGGGCTAACCGCAGGGGGCCGCTCCTACAATGAGCAGTTCTTC
TRBJ2-5,TRBV13,15,NA,TRBD1,CASSPGQGLRETQYF,TGTGCCAGCAGCCCGGGACAGGGGTTGAGAGAGACCCAGTACTTC
TRBJ2-7,TRBV9,14,NA,TRBD1,CASSKGGGSYEQYF,TGTGCCAGCAGCAAAGGGGGCGGATCCTACGAGCAGTACTTC
TRBJ2-5,TRBV27,17,NA,TRBD2,CASMTWPGLAGGETQYF,TGTGCCAGCATGACGTGGCCCGGACTAGCGGGTGGGGAGACCCAGTACTTC